The clone carrying this T cell receptor (beta chain) was detected only a few times. Its specificity is unknown. Generated by immunoSEQ multiplex PCR, the TCRdb table keeps only in-frame clones and is missing some. The top ten hold roughly 1% of the sample, which has 50,000 to 65,000 clones, around 82% seen once. This sample was taken from a study of OX40 agonist ivuxolimab in advanced cancers. At baseline, cycle 4 day 1, and cycle 7 day 1, blood was sampled. V was clipped by 5 bases and J by 4 bases; unmatched bases: 6. Germline V gives CDR1 LNHNV, CDR2 YYDKDF (reference sequence). There are 15 residues in the CDR3. Whole-study findings and limits: Within 6 weeks, CD4+ and CD8+ blood T cells expanded clonally at 0.1 to 3.0 mg/kg. The mean number of expanded clones was higher in CD8+ T cells than in CD4+. Researchers did not determine the expanded peripheral T cells' antigen specificity.

The source is an adult with an advanced solid tumor such as melanoma, head and neck, liver or kidney cancer. The chain couples TRBV15 to TRBJ2-2, with 8 bases lining up with TRBD2. The material was CD4+ or CD8+ T cells sorted from blood, obtained in a trial of the OX40 agonist ivuxolimab. The CDR3 bases are TGTGCCACCAGCTCGGGGGGGGCCGTCACCGGGGAGCTGTTTTTT. Amino acid sequence: CATSSGGAVTGELFF. Complete variable domain (other parts from reference TRBV15 and TRBJ2-2): DAMVIQNPRYQVTQFGKPVTLSCSQTLNHNVMYWYQQKSSQAPKLLFHYYDKDFNNEADTPDNFQSRRPNTSFCFLDIRSPGLGDTAMYLCATSSGGAVTGELFFGEGSRLTVL.